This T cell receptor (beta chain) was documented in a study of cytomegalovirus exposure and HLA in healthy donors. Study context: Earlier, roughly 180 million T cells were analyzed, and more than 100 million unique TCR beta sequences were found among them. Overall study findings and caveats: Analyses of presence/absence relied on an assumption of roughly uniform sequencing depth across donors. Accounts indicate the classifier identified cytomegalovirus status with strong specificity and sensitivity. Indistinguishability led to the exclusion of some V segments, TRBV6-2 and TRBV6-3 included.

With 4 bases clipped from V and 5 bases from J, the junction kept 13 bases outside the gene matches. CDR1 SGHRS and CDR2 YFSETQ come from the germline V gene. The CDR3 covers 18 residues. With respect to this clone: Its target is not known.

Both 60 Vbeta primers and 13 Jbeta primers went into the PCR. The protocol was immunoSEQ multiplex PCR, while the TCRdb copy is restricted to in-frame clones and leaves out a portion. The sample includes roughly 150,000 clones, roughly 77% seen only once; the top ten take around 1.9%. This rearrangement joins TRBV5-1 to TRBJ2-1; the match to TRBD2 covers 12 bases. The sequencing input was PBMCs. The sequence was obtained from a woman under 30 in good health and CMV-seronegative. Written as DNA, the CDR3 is TGCGCCAGCAGCACCGGACAGCTAGCGGGGGGGCGAGACAATGAGCAGTTCTTC. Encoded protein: CASSTGQLAGGRDNEQFF.